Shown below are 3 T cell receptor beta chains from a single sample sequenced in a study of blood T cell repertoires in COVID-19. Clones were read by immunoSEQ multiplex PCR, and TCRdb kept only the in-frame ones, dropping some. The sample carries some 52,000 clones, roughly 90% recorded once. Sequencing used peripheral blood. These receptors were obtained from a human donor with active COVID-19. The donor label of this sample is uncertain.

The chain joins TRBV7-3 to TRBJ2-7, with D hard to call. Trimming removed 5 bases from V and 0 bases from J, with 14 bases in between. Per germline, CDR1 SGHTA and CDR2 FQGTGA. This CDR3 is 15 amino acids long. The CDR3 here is CASSPYAVVSYEQYF. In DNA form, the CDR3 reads TGTGCCAGCAGCCCCTACGCGGTAGTCTCCTACGAGCAGTACTTC.

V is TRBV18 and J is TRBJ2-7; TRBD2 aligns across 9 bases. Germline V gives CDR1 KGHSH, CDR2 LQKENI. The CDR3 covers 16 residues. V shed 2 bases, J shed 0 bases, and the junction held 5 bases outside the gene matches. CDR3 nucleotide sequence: TGTGCCAGCTCACCAAGCGGGGGGCCTAGCTCCTACGAGCAGTACTTC. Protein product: CASSPSGGPSSYEQYF. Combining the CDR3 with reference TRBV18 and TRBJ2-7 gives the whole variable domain NAGVMQNPRHLVRRRGQEARLRCSPMKGHSHVYWYRQLPEEGLKFMVYLQKENIIDESGMPKERFSAEFPKEGPSILRIQQVVRGDSAAYFCASSPSGGPSSYEQYFGPGTRLTVT.

Here the CDR3 DNA reads TGTGCCAGCAGCTTGGCTACGAATGAGCAGTTCTTC. This encodes CASSLATNEQFF. The gene calls are TRBV5-6 and TRBJ2-1; D not certain. The V and J ends lost 0 bases and 7 bases respectively, with 5 bases between them. This CDR3 contains 12 residues. The germline gives CDR1 SGHDT, CDR2 YYEEEE. Looking up the rest from reference TRBV5-6 and TRBJ2-1 gives the full variable domain: DAGVTQSPTHLIKTRGQQVTLRCSPKSGHDTVSWYQQALGQGPQFIFQYYEEEERQRGNFPDRFSGHQFPNYSSELNVNALLLGDSALYLCASSLATNEQFFGPGTRLTVL.